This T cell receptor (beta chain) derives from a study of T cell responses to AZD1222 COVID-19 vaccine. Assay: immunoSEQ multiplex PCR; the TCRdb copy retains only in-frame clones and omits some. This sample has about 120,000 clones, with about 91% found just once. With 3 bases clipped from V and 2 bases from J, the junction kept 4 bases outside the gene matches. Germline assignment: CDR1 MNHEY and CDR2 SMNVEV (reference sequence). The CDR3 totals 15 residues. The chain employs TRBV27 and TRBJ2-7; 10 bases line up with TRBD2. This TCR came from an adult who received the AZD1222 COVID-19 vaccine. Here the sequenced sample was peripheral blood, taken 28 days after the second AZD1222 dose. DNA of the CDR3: TGTGCCAGCAGTTTCTCTAGCGGGAGTACCTACGAGCAGTACTTC. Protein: CASSFSSGSTYEQYF.